This paragraph reports one T cell receptor beta chain. Its target antigen remains unknown. No base qualities exist here, and no much larger clone lies one base off it. These data originate in a study of tumor-infiltrating lymphocytes in primary liver carcinoma (dated 2017 in TCRdb). Background for the entire study: Between late 2015 and early 2016, five patients in China with histopathologically diagnosed primary liver carcinoma had their tumors surgically resected. Repertoires from technical replicates were highly reproducible, with mean shared-clone rates approximately 0.9 and correlation coefficients above 0.95. Of the five patients, three men and two women aged 30 to 69 years, four had hepatocellular carcinoma and one had combined HCC and intrahepatic cholangiocarcinoma. TCRbeta repertoire sequencing, expression microarrays and whole-exome sequencing were combined in the study across five regions of each liver tumor, with adjacent normal tissue and blood also included. Samples yielded roughly 3.65 to 7.5 million productive TCRbeta reads; read depth did not differ significantly between tissue types. The five patients had tumors of stage T1-T3 N0M0, with maximum diameters ranging from roughly 4 to 11 cm. A total of 35 or so specimens from 5 patients underwent TCRbeta repertoire sequencing, comprising about 25 tumor regions, 5 adjacent noncancerous liver tissues and 5 peripheral blood samples.

The CDR1 and CDR2 encoded by the germline V gene are MDHEN and SYDVKM. The CDR3 numbers 13 residues from cysteine through phenylalanine. The CDR3 DNA has 39 bases and is translated from base 1. Trimming takes 11 bases from V and 4 bases from J, and the germline ends sit 16 bases apart. Blood RNA was extracted from unsorted whole blood with TRIzol reagent; germline DNA came from the DNeasy Blood & Tissue kit. At the time of sampling, the patients were treatment-naive and had chronic HBV infection. Around 4 milliliters of peripheral blood were collected into K2EDTA tubes before surgery. Using a constant-region primer and ProtoScript II reverse transcriptase, TCRbeta-specific cDNA was reverse-transcribed from approximately 500 ng total RNA. Construction of the TCRbeta libraries relied on three nested rounds of multiplex PCR, following a slightly modified ARM-PCR procedure. Multiplex TRBV1-TRBV30 forward primers and a Cbeta reverse primer were used in the first two PCR rounds, each of which was run for 9 to 11 cycles. Sample barcodes and Illumina adapters were added in a final 25-cycle PCR using Deep VentR polymerase. Before sequencing, amplicons of 200-500 bp were purified from gel using a QIAquick gel extraction kit. The TCRbeta amplicons were sequenced with 250-bp paired-end reads on an Illumina HiSeq 2500. The authors' pipeline ran thus. Trimmomatic v0.33 was used to quality-trim the reads, and FLASH v1.2.11 was used to merge paired reads so that full CDR3 sequences could be recovered. V, D and J germline segments were assigned to the rearranged TCRbeta sequences by MiGEC v1.2.1b. VDJtools v1.0.0 computed clonotype statistics and Shannon-Wiener diversity indices. To cut down on sampling bias, every analysis after diversity analysis relied on just the 250 most abundant clonotypes from each sample. The public reads were reanalyzed by TCRdb: fastp trimming at Q25, MiXCR alignment, in-frame beta chains only. Rows merge per CDR3 protein into single entries with the most common DNA and genes. TCRdb, not the original authors, processed these V and J calls. The sample records about 200,000 distinct CDR3 sequences, about 65% of which are singletons. The ten largest clones capture approximately 7% of the sample.

The paper as a whole reports these results and caveats: Only the TCR beta chain was sequenced, which likely underestimates true repertoire diversity because unpaired alpha chains were not captured. Repertoire overlap was found to be higher between tumor regions (mean approximately 36%) than between tumor-adjacent (approximately 17%) or tumor-blood (around 14%) pairs, consistent with antigen-driven expansion. Only a few patients were included in the study, and the authors note that the findings should be validated in a larger study. Since the samples were bulk and unsorted, there was no way to compare CD4+ and CD8+ T cell repertoires. A significantly larger repertoire fraction was made up by the top 250 clones in tumors than in blood (p = 0.039).

The rearranged chain carries TRBV28 and TRBJ2-3, with a tentative D gene TRBD1 over 5 matching bases. This TCR came from a woman in her fifties or sixties with primary liver carcinoma and hepatitis B virus infection. The specimen sequenced was peripheral blood. The CDR3 region: CAGIPQGPDTQYF. The nucleotide sequence reads as follows: TGTGCCGGCATTCCTCAGGGTCCAGATACGCAGTATTTT.